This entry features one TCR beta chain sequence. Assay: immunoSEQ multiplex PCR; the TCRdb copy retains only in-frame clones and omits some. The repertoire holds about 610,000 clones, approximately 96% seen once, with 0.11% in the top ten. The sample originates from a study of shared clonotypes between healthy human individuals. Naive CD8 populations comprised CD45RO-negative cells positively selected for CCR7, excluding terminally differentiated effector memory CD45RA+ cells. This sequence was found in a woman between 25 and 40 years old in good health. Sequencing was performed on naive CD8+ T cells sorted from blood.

CDR3 loop: CASTQLLAEGWGEQFF. Here the CDR3 DNA reads TGTGCCAGCACTCAGCTACTAGCGGAGGGCTGGGGTGAGCAGTTCTTC. The rearrangement uses TRBV27 and TRBJ2-1, with 8 bases lining up with TRBD2. This CDR3 has 16 amino acids. The V gene end was trimmed by 7 bases and the J gene end by 9 bases; junction bases not matched to a gene: 17. In germline, CDR1 is MNHEY, CDR2 SMNVEV (reference sequence).